Shown below are 18 T cell receptor beta chains from a single sample sequenced in a study of cytomegalovirus exposure and HLA in healthy donors. Clones were read by immunoSEQ multiplex PCR, and TCRdb kept only the in-frame ones, dropping some. The repertoire holds more than 250,000 clones, with 75% to 90% as singletons. The sequencing sample was made of PBMCs. The receptors were sampled from a young woman in good health and CMV-seronegative.

The chain combines TRBV6-4 with TRBJ2-1; 13 bases match TRBD2. With 5 bases clipped from V and 9 bases from J, the junction kept 10 bases outside the gene matches. CDR1 MRHNA and CDR2 SNTAGT come from the germline V gene. There are 16 residues in the CDR3. In DNA form, the CDR3 reads TGTGCCAGCAGTCCTACTACTAGCGGGAGGGCCTCTGAGCAGTTCTTC. Protein product: CASSPTTSGRASEQFF.

Concerning this clone itself: Possible read error: a much larger clone is one base away. This chain joins TRBV5-6 and TRBJ1-3; D is undetermined. V was shortened by 4 bases and J by 4 bases, with 6 bases between the two germline ends. This CDR3 is 12 amino acids long. CDR1 and CDR2 from the germline V gene are SGHDT and YYEEEE. CDR3 sequence (DNA): TGTGCCAGCAGCGAACAGGGAAACACCATATATTTT. Amino acids: CASSEQGNTIYF.

The J gene is TRBJ1-2, the V gene TRBV6-5, with TRBD1 identical over 7 bases. The trim removed 2 bases at V and 8 bases at J, leaving 8 bases unmatched. Germline values: CDR1 MNHEY, CDR2 SVGAGI. The CDR3 sequence is 14 residues long. Here the CDR3 DNA reads TGTGCCAGCAGTTACCGTGGACAGGTTCAAGGCTACACCTTC. Translating it yields CASSYRGQVQGYTF.

This clone was recorded once. The chain has TRBV6-1 and TRBJ1-5, with D unresolved. V was trimmed by 2 bases and J by 1 base, leaving 6 bases between them. The germline gives CDR1 MNHNS, CDR2 SASEGT. The CDR3 contains 14 residues. CDR3 in amino acids: CASSERRSNQPQHF. CDR3 in DNA: TGTGCCAGCAGTGAACGGAGGAGCAATCAGCCCCAGCATTTT.

The rearrangement joins TRBV5-1 to TRBJ2-3; 11 bases line up with TRBD2. The germline gives CDR1 SGHRS, CDR2 YFSETQ. Trimming removed 5 bases from V and 10 bases from J; junction bases left unmatched: 15. The CDR3 runs to 16 residues. The CDR3 sequence: CASRPRTSGPPHAQYF. CDR3 in DNA: TGCGCCAGCAGGCCTCGGACTAGCGGGCCCCCCCATGCGCAGTATTTT.

The genes are TRBV4-1 and TRBJ2-5; TRBD2 matches at 11 bases. Per the germline V gene, CDR1 is MGHRA and CDR2 is YSYEKL. The CDR3 is 17 amino acids. Unmatched junction bases numbered 9, after V lost 1 base and J lost 5 bases. In nucleotides, the CDR3 is TGCGCCAGCAGCCAAGTTGGTAGCGGGAGGGTCAAGGAGACCCAGTACTTC. This encodes CASSQVGSGRVKETQYF.

This chain uses TRBV7-3 with TRBJ2-7; D may be TRBD1 (5 bases). The V end lost 8 bases, the J end lost 0 bases, and 14 bases lay between the germline ends. The CDR3 has 14 amino acids. CDR1 is SGHTA, CDR2 FQGTGA, per germline. CDR3: CASGADRSSYEQYF. In DNA form, the CDR3 reads TGTGCCAGCGGGGCAGATCGGAGCTCCTACGAGCAGTACTTC.

The V and J genes are TRBV6-5 and TRBJ1-1, with TRBD1 matching over 8 bases. The CDR3 totals 13 residues. The V gene end was trimmed by 8 bases and the J gene end by 1 base; junction bases not matched to a gene: 3. Germline V gives CDR1 MNHEY, CDR2 SVGAGI. For the CDR3, the DNA is TGTGCCAGCGGGGACAGGTCGAACACTGAAGCTTTCTTT. This sequence encodes CASGDRSNTEAFF.

The count of this clone is one. The chain joins TRBV4-3 to TRBJ2-2, with 10 bases that match TRBD2. With V trimmed by 1 base and J by 0 bases, 5 bases remained unmatched. Germline-derived CDR1 and CDR2 are LGHNA and YSLEER. The CDR3 consists of 18 residues. CDR3 coding DNA: TGCGCCAGCAGCCAAGTAAATAGCGGGAGGTCGAACACCGGGGAGCTGTTTTTT. Translation gives CASSQVNSGRSNTGELFF.

CDR3 in DNA: TGTGCCAGCAGTGACAGACAGAACTCCTACGAGCAGTACTTC. Translated: CASSDRQNSYEQYF. This chain joins TRBV6-5 and TRBJ2-7; TRBD1 might be the D (5 bases). The CDR3 spans 14 residues. Looked up from germline, CDR1 is MNHEY and CDR2 is SVGAGI. V was pared by 5 bases and J by 0 bases, with 11 bases between.

The rearrangement uses TRBV6-5 and TRBJ1-1; TRBD1 might be the D (6 bases). Trimming stripped 0 bases from V and 4 bases from J, with 12 bases between. This CDR3 has 15 residues. Germline assignment: CDR1 MNHEY and CDR2 SVGAGI. The CDR3 spells CASSYSVGASTEAFF. The DNA of the CDR3 is TGTGCCAGCAGTTACTCGGTGGGGGCAAGCACTGAAGCTTTCTTT.

The chain couples TRBV29-1 to TRBJ1-2; 7 bases match TRBD1. CDR1 is SQVTM and CDR2 is ANQGSEA in the germline V gene. The CDR3 spans 13 residues. The V gene end was trimmed by 6 bases and the J gene end by 4 bases; junction bases not matched to a gene: 8. CDR3: CSVIPRDSYGYTF. CDR3 DNA: TGCAGCGTGATACCCCGGGACAGCTATGGCTACACCTTC.

V is TRBV6-5 and J is TRBJ2-5; tentatively, D is TRBD1 (6 bases). This CDR3 is 14 amino acids long. Germline CDR1 MNHEY, CDR2 SVGAGI. The V and J ends lost 3 bases and 5 bases respectively, with 13 bases between them. CDR3 sequence reads: CASSYFAGAETQYF. The CDR3 DNA reads as TGTGCCAGCAGTTATTTCGCAGGGGCGGAGACCCAGTACTTC.

This rearrangement joins TRBV5-6 to TRBJ1-1, with TRBD1 identical over 11 bases. Germline CDR1 and CDR2: SGHDT and YYEEEE. V was clipped by 4 bases and J by 4 bases; unmatched bases: 0. The CDR3 runs 13 residues. The CDR3 loop is CASSGTGGTEAFF. CDR3 nucleotide sequence: TGTGCCAGCAGCGGGACAGGGGGCACTGAAGCTTTCTTT.

The J gene is TRBJ2-1, the V gene TRBV5-1, with 9 nucleotides matching TRBD2. There are 17 residues in the CDR3. The V segment lost 4 bases and the J segment 4 bases; nucleotides outside the gene matches: 12. The germline V gene encodes CDR1 SGHRS and CDR2 YFSETQ. The CDR3 bases are TGCGCCAGCAGCCAAATTCCGACTAGCGGCCAATACAATGAGCAGTTCTTC. Translated: CASSQIPTSGQYNEQFF.

The CDR3 nucleotides read TGTGCCATCACCGAGCGGGAGACCTCCTACGAGCAGTACTTC. This codes for CAITERETSYEQYF. The V gene is TRBV10-3, the J gene TRBJ2-7; 8 positions agree with TRBD2. Germline CDR1 is ENHRY and CDR2 is SYGVKD. This CDR3 spans 14 amino acids. Trimming took 7 bases from V and 0 from J; bases not matched to a gene: 5.

The gene calls are TRBV4-3 and TRBJ2-1, with D maybe TRBD2 (5 bases). This CDR3 contains 15 residues. Per germline, CDR1 LGHNA and CDR2 YSLEER. Trimming cost V 2 bases and J 5 bases, with 13 bases left between them. As DNA, the CDR3 is TGCGCCAGCAGCCAACTCGGGCTAGCAGACAATGAGCAGTTCTTC. It yields the protein CASSQLGLADNEQFF.

This chain joins TRBV7-3 and TRBJ2-3; 10 nucleotides line up with TRBD1. Germline assignment: CDR1 SGHTA and CDR2 FQGTGA. This CDR3 has 15 amino acids. V lost 5 bases, J lost 5 bases, and 7 bases stayed unmatched. The CDR3 bases are TGTGCCAGCAGCCCGACAGGGGGCGTTAGAGATACGCAGTATTTT. Its translation: CASSPTGGVRDTQYF.